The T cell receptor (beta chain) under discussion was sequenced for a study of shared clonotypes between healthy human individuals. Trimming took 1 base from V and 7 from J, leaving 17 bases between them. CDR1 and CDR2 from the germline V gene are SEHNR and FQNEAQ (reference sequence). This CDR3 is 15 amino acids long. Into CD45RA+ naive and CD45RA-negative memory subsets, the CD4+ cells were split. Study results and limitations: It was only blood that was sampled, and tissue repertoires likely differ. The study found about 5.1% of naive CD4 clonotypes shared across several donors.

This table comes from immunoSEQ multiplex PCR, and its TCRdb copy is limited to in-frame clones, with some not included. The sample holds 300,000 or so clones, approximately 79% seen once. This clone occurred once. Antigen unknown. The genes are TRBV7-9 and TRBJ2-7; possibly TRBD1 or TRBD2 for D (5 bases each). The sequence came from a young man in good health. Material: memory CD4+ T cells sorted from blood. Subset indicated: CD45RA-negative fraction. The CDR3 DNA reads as TGTGCCAGCAGCTTAGGGATCGGGACCCAAGGGGAGCAGTACTTC. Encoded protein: CASSLGIGTQGEQYF.